These 31 T cell receptor beta chains share one sample of origin, sequenced in a study of T-cell reconstitution after alpha-beta-depleted transplantation in children. TCRbeta library preparation incorporated unique molecular identifiers. TCRdb ran MiXCR on the PCR reads and lists one entry per CDR3 protein. The repertoire includes approximately 200,000 distinct CDR3 sequences, just over 14% of them detected once, and about 13% sits in the top ten. The sample in question was PBMCs from the stem cell graft donor, obtained from the stem cell graft. The receptors originated from a human donor who donated a stem cell graft to a child with acute lymphoblastic leukemia.

The sample holds many counts of this clonotype. V and J are TRBV4-1 and TRBJ1-2; the match to TRBD1 covers 8 bases. CDR3 length equals 14 residues. V lost 4 bases to trimming and J lost 5 bases; unmatched junction nucleotides: 6. From germline, CDR1 is MGHRA and CDR2 YSYEKL. The CDR3 nucleotides read TGCGCCAGCAGCCTGGACAGGGACCCGTATGGCTACACCTTC. The encoded protein is CASSLDRDPYGYTF.

Many counts were recorded for this clonotype. V and J are TRBV5-1 and TRBJ2-1; possibly TRBD1 for D (5 bases). The germline V gene encodes CDR1 SGHRS and CDR2 YFSETQ. This CDR3 spans 14 amino acids. Trimming left V 6 bases short and J 3 bases short, with 13 bases between. CDR3 in amino acids: CASKVQGDYNEQFF. CDR3 DNA sequence: TGCGCCAGCAAGGTCCAGGGTGACTACAATGAGCAGTTCTTC.

In this sample, this clonotype turned up many times. J is TRBJ2-3 and V is TRBV20-1; 7 bases are a match to TRBD2. CDR3 length equals 15 residues. Germline V gene lookup returns CDR1 DFQATT and CDR2 SNEGSKA (reference sequence). J was trimmed by 5 bases and V by 5 bases; bases with no gene match: 13. CDR3 in DNA: TGCAGTGCTCCCTCCGTGGGAGGGCCACAAGATACGCAGTATTTT. Amino acids: CSAPSVGGPQDTQYF.

The chain recombines TRBV27 with TRBJ1-5; possibly TRBD1 for D (5 bases). Trimming took 4 bases from V and 5 from J, leaving 12 bases between them. There are 14 residues in the CDR3. The V gene's germline CDR1 is MNHEY and CDR2 SMNVEV (reference sequence). The CDR3: CASSWGRGDQPQHF. In nucleotides, the CDR3 is TGTGCCAGCAGTTGGGGGAGGGGTGATCAGCCCCAGCATTTT.

This clonotype occurred many times. V gene TRBV24-1 combines with J gene TRBJ1-4; D gene ambiguous. The CDR3 loop spans 14 amino acids. Germline CDR1 reads KGHDR; CDR2 reads SFDVKD. V lost 3 bases and J lost 8, with 12 bases in between. DNA of the CDR3: TGTGCCACCAGTGATACGAGGATACGGGAAAAACTGTTTTTT. Protein product: CATSDTRIREKLFF.

The table lists this clonotype with a few counts. The chain carries TRBV20-1 and TRBJ2-5; no clear D gene. Germline V gene data show CDR1 as DFQATT and CDR2 as SNEGSKA (reference sequence). V was trimmed by 3 bases and J by 1 base, leaving 9 bases between them. The CDR3 loop spans 13 amino acids. The CDR3 region has the DNA TGCAGTGCTAGTAACCCTAGCCAAGAGACCCAGTACTTC. It is translated as CSASNPSQETQYF.

This clonotype has ten or more counts. This sequence joins TRBV12-3 or TRBV12-4 and TRBJ2-5; 11 nucleotides match TRBD2. CDR3 length: 16 amino acids. The V gene end was trimmed by 1 base and the J gene end by 2 bases; junction bases not matched to a gene: 3. The DNA of the CDR3 is TGTGCCAGCAGTTTAGTCCGACTAGCGGGACAAGAGACCCAGTACTTC. Its translation: CASSLVRLAGQETQYF.

This clonotype was observed a handful of times. The genes are TRBV24-1 and TRBJ2-3; D not resolved. The CDR3 consists of 13 residues. CDR1 is KGHDR, CDR2 SFDVKD, per germline. V lost 2 bases and J lost 8, with 10 bases in between. CDR3 residues: CATSDYSTGTQYF. Written as DNA, the CDR3 is TGTGCCACCAGTGATTATTCGACGGGTACGCAGTATTTT.

This clonotype was recorded a few times. The V gene is TRBV5-4, the J gene TRBJ2-7; D perhaps matches TRBD2 (6 bases). The V gene's germline CDR1 is SGHNT and CDR2 YYREEE (reference sequence). The CDR3 is 15 residues long. V was trimmed by 3 bases and J by 2 bases, leaving 15 bases between them. The CDR3 bases are TGTGCCAGCAGCTCTCCGGACTGGGGGGCCTACGAGCAGTACTTC. Translation: CASSSPDWGAYEQYF.

This clonotype was seen many times. This chain joins TRBV5-1 and TRBJ2-5, with D hard to call. This CDR3 contains 14 residues. Per germline, CDR1 SGHRS and CDR2 YFSETQ. The V and J ends lost 3 bases and 7 bases respectively, with 16 bases between them. The CDR3 nucleotides read TGCGCCAGCAGCTCCTCCTTAGGCGCAGGGACCCAGTACTTC. This gives the protein CASSSSLGAGTQYF.

This clonotype was counted at least ten times. This chain's CDR3 is CASSVGTTKNIQYF. CDR3 coding DNA: TGTGCCAGCAGCGTTGGGACTACCAAAAACATTCAGTACTTC. V usage is TRBV9 and J usage is TRBJ2-4, with 7 positions matching TRBD2. Germline V gene data show CDR1 as SGDLS and CDR2 as YYNGEE. The CDR3 is 14 residues long. V shed 2 bases, J shed 2 bases, and the junction held 1 base outside the gene matches.

In its sample, this clonotype was seen many times. The chain is built from TRBV6-5 and TRBJ2-3; 9 bases map to TRBD2. This CDR3 has 17 residues. From germline, CDR1 is MNHEY and CDR2 SVGAGI. Trimming took 2 bases from V and 1 from J; bases not matched to a gene: 7. CDR3 protein: CASSYIGLAGRTDTQYF. For the CDR3, the DNA is TGTGCCAGCAGTTACATAGGGCTAGCGGGGCGCACAGATACGCAGTATTTT.

This clonotype turned up a few times. The rearrangement joins TRBV2 to TRBJ2-7, with 8 bases fitting TRBD2. CDR1 is SNHLY, CDR2 FYNNEI, per germline. V gave up 2 bases and J gave up 5 bases; unmatched junction bases: 8. The CDR3 contains 15 residues. As DNA, the CDR3 is TGTGCCAGCAGTGAACGAAGCGGGAGATCTCACGAGCAGTACTTC. Protein: CASSERSGRSHEQYF. Drawing the rest from reference TRBV2 and TRBJ2-7, the complete variable domain is EPEVTQTPSHQVTQMGQEVILRCVPISNHLYFYWYRQILGQKVEFLVSFYNNEISEKSEIFDDQFSVERPDGSNFTLKIRSTKLEDSAMYFCASSERSGRSHEQYFGPGTRLTVT.

In its sample, this clonotype was seen many times. The V call is TRBV10-3, the J call TRBJ1-3; unclear D gene. Germline CDR1 is ENHRY and CDR2 is SYGVKD. The CDR3 length is 13 residues. V was trimmed by 4 bases and J by 0 bases, leaving 4 bases between them. The DNA for the CDR3 is TGTGCCATCAGTGGATCCTCTGGAAACACCATATATTTT. It encodes CAISGSSGNTIYF.

This clonotype was recorded a few times. The gene calls are TRBV18 and TRBJ2-7, with D perhaps given as TRBD1 or TRBD2 (5 bases each). The CDR3 spans 15 residues. Trimming removed 2 bases at V and 2 bases at J, with 13 bases between. Germline V CDR1 and CDR2: KGHSH, LQKENI. CDR3 loop: CASSPAPGRPYEQYF. CDR3 DNA sequence: TGTGCCAGCTCACCAGCCCCGGGACGACCCTACGAGCAGTACTTC.

This clonotype was counted many times. The chain has TRBV4-1 and TRBJ2-7; D gene uncertain. Germline lookup yields CDR1 MGHRA and CDR2 YSYEKL. This CDR3 is built from 15 residues. The V end lost 1 base, the J end lost 2 bases, and 12 bases lay between the germline ends. The CDR3: CASSQAPGSTYEQYF. The CDR3 bases are TGCGCCAGCAGCCAAGCTCCCGGGTCTACCTACGAGCAGTACTTC.

This clonotype was picked up many times. The V call is TRBV15, the J call TRBJ1-1, with D unclear. Germline CDR1 reads LNHNV; CDR2 reads YYDKDF (reference sequence). CDR3 length equals 16 residues. V shed 4 bases and J shed 0 bases, with 15 bases lying between them. CDR3 bases: TGTGCCACCAGCAATCCCGGCAGCCTCATGAACACTGAAGCTTTCTTT. This sequence encodes CATSNPGSLMNTEAFF.

This clonotype has a count of ten or more. This chain uses TRBV27 with TRBJ2-2; D remains ambiguous. From germline, CDR1 is MNHEY and CDR2 SMNVEV (reference sequence). The CDR3 is 13 amino acids. Trimming shortened V by 4 bases and J by 0 bases, and 3 bases separated the two germline ends. The CDR3, as DNA: TGTGCCAGCAGTTACCCGAACACCGGGGAGCTGTTTTTT. This gives the protein CASSYPNTGELFF.

This clonotype was counted at least ten times. This chain uses TRBV5-1 with TRBJ2-3, with 10 positions matching TRBD2. The germline V gene encodes CDR1 SGHRS and CDR2 YFSETQ. There are 16 residues in the CDR3. Germline trimming cut 5 bases from V and 0 bases from J; bases unmatched to any gene: 6. The CDR3 sequence is CASSYSGRSSTDTQYF. DNA for the CDR3: TGCGCCAGCAGTTATAGCGGGAGGTCCAGCACAGATACGCAGTATTTT.

V usage is TRBV6-2 or TRBV6-3 and J usage is TRBJ2-4; 9 positions match TRBD1. The V gene end was trimmed by 5 bases and the J gene end by 3 bases; junction bases not matched to a gene: 5. This CDR3 contains 15 residues. Germline CDR1 MNHEY, CDR2 SVGEGT. CDR3 residues: CASSHRDRVKNIQYF. In DNA form, the CDR3 reads TGTGCCAGCAGTCACCGGGACAGGGTCAAAAACATTCAGTACTTC.

This clonotype was seen at least ten times. The chain employs TRBV5-5 and TRBJ2-7; D remains unclear. Per the germline V gene, CDR1 is SGHKS and CDR2 is YYEKEE (reference sequence). V was trimmed by 0 bases and J by 5 bases, leaving 12 bases between them. This CDR3 has 14 amino acids. CDR3 sequence (DNA): TGTGCCAGCAGCTTGGAGGGATTTAGGAACGAGCAGTACTTC. Residues: CASSLEGFRNEQYF.

This clonotype was seen many times. This rearrangement joins TRBV4-1 to TRBJ2-7; 9 nucleotides match TRBD1. CDR1 is MGHRA, CDR2 YSYEKL, per germline. This CDR3 contains 17 residues. Unmatched junction bases numbered 11, after V lost 0 bases and J lost 5 bases. For the CDR3, the DNA is TGCGCCAGCAGCCAAGATATACGAAGGGGACAGGGCAACGAGCAGTACTTC. It encodes CASSQDIRRGQGNEQYF.

In this sample, this clonotype turned up many times. The chain combines TRBV29-1 with TRBJ2-1; the D gene is possibly TRBD2 (6 bases). The germline V gene has CDR1 SQVTM and CDR2 ANQGSEA. The CDR3 is 12 residues long. Trimming cost V 4 bases and J 7 bases, with 11 bases left between them. Here the CDR3 reads CSVAPLANEQFF. CDR3 nucleotide sequence: TGCAGCGTTGCTCCGCTAGCGAATGAGCAGTTCTTC.

This clonotype was seen ten or more times. This chain links TRBV5-1 with TRBJ2-3; D call uncertain. Trimming took off 0 bases at V and 0 bases at J, with 11 bases between the two ends. Germline V gene sequence: CDR1 SGHRS, CDR2 YFSETQ. The CDR3 consists of 16 residues. CDR3 loop: CASSLAHLGSTDTQYF. As DNA, the CDR3 is TGCGCCAGCAGCTTGGCCCACCTGGGTAGCACAGATACGCAGTATTTT.

This clonotype has more than one count but fewer than ten. In DNA form, the CDR3 reads TGTGCCAGCAGCAGGGGGGGAGGGGTCTACGAGCAGTACTTC. It translates to CASSRGGGVYEQYF. The rearrangement uses TRBV7-6 and TRBJ2-7; possibly TRBD2 for D (7 bases). The germline V gene has CDR1 SGHVS and CDR2 FNYEAQ. The CDR3 has 14 residues. V lost 5 bases and J lost 3, with 14 bases in between.

The chain has TRBV2 and TRBJ2-1; D may be TRBD1 (5 bases). Germline values: CDR1 SNHLY, CDR2 FYNNEI. The CDR3 covers 18 residues. Trimming cost V 11 bases and J 0 bases, with 26 bases left between them. CDR3 amino acids: CAFSLEQGSVSSYNEQFF. The CDR3 nucleotides read TGTGCCTTCAGTTTGGAGCAGGGCAGCGTTAGCTCCTACAATGAGCAGTTCTTC.

This clonotype was recorded many times. This chain connects TRBV10-3 to TRBJ2-5; 7 positions agree with TRBD2. The CDR3 extends over 14 amino acids. The V gene end was trimmed by 3 bases and the J gene end by 5 bases; junction bases not matched to a gene: 6. Germline V CDR1 and CDR2: ENHRY, SYGVKD. CDR3 nucleotide sequence: TGTGCCATCAGTGACAGCGGGGCTCCGGAGACCCAGTACTTC. Encoded protein: CAISDSGAPETQYF.

This clonotype was seen repeatedly, ten times or more. The rearrangement links TRBV5-4 to TRBJ2-7; 8 positions agree with TRBD2. Germline trimming cut 4 bases from V and 5 bases from J; bases unmatched to any gene: 8. The CDR3 consists of 14 residues. CDR1 SGHNT and CDR2 YYREEE come from the germline V gene (reference sequence). This CDR3 is CASSRERESDEQYF. The CDR3 DNA sequence: TGTGCCAGCAGCCGGGAGCGGGAGTCCGACGAGCAGTACTTC. The variable domain in full, completed from reference TRBV5-4 and TRBJ2-7, reads ETGVTQSPTHLIKTRGQQVTLRCSSQSGHNTVSWYQQALGQGPQFIFQYYREEENGRGNFPPRFSGLQFPNYSSELNVNALELDDSALYLCASSRERESDEQYFGPGTRLTVT.

This clonotype was seen repeatedly, ten times or more. V gene TRBV12-3 or TRBV12-4 combines with J gene TRBJ2-5; 8 nucleotides match TRBD2. The CDR3 is 18 residues long. Trimming cost V 6 bases and J 1 base; bases outside gene matches: 16. CDR3 amino acids: CASSSYPSGLAGQETQYF. Here the CDR3 DNA reads TGTGCCAGCAGCTCATACCCCTCTGGGCTAGCGGGCCAAGAGACCCAGTACTTC.

CDR3 sequence (DNA): TGTGCCAGCAGCCAAGACCGGGACAGGCGGTCACCCCTCCACTTT. This encodes CASSQDRDRRSPLHF. This sequence joins TRBV4-2 and TRBJ1-6, with TRBD1 matching over 8 bases. The V segment lost 0 bases and the J segment 10 bases; nucleotides outside the gene matches: 5. Germline-derived CDR1 and CDR2 are LGHNA and YNFKEQ. This CDR3 has 15 amino acids.

This clonotype was recorded many times. This chain links TRBV5-1 with TRBJ2-3, with D unresolved. The CDR3 length is 13 residues. The germline V and J ends were trimmed by 3 bases and 4 bases, with 9 bases remaining between them. The germline V gene has CDR1 SGHRS and CDR2 YFSETQ. CDR3 residues: CASSSYSPDTQYF. CDR3 nucleotides: TGCGCCAGCAGCTCTTATAGTCCAGATACGCAGTATTTT.